A single sample gave rise to the 30 T cell receptor beta chains below, sequenced in a study of siplizumab effects on memory and regulatory T cells. Assay: immunoSEQ multiplex PCR; the TCRdb copy retains only in-frame clones and omits some. The sample carries about 60,000 clones, around 78% recorded once. The source material was memory CD4+ T cells sorted from blood. Receptors were obtained from a human donor in good health.

The chain is built from TRBV27 and TRBJ2-2; no clear D. CDR3 size: 14 residues. Germline CDR1 MNHEY, CDR2 SMNVEV (reference sequence). V was cut by 2 bases and J by 0 bases, with 4 bases left in between. CDR3 coding DNA: TGTGCCAGCAGTTTAAAAACGAACACCGGGGAGCTGTTTTTT. Its protein product is CASSLKTNTGELFF.

This rearrangement joins TRBV11-2 to TRBJ1-1; 7 nucleotides agree with TRBD1. The CDR3 is made up of 14 amino acids. V lost 3 bases, J lost 8 bases, and 9 bases stayed unmatched. The germline CDR1 and CDR2 sequences are SGHAT and FQNNGV. CDR3 coding DNA: TGTGCCAGCAGCTTTCAGACAGGGACCTCGGAAGCTTTCTTT. Protein: CASSFQTGTSEAFF.

In its sample, this clone was seen once. This chain links TRBV30 with TRBJ2-3; 13 bases fit TRBD2. Losses at the gene ends were 6 bases for V and 8 bases for J; bases not matched to a gene: 8. Germline V gene data show CDR1 as GTSNPN and CDR2 as SVGIG (reference sequence). This CDR3 has 14 amino acids. The CDR3 DNA follows: TGTGCCTGCTCGACTAGCGGGAGGTCGGGTACGCAGTATTTT. The encoded protein is CACSTSGRSGTQYF.

The chain is built from TRBV10-3 and TRBJ1-5; D uncertain. The CDR3 contains 15 residues. V lost 5 bases and J 0 bases, leaving 11 bases between the germline ends. CDR1 ENHRY and CDR2 SYGVKD come from the germline V gene. The CDR3 DNA sequence: TGTGCCATCAGTTTTAAAGGAGATAGCAATCAGCCCCAGCATTTT. This gives the protein CAISFKGDSNQPQHF.

The V and J genes are TRBV7-9 and TRBJ2-1; a weak D match, TRBD1 (6 bases). In germline, CDR1 is SEHNR, CDR2 FQNEAQ (reference sequence). The CDR3 runs 14 residues. Between the trimmed V and J ends, which lost 5 bases and 4 bases, there was a span of 12 bases. In DNA form, the CDR3 reads TGTGCCAGCAGCCCCGGACAGCTTTACAATGAGCAGTTCTTC. Amino acid sequence: CASSPGQLYNEQFF.

This chain joins TRBV6-7 and TRBJ1-4, with D hard to call. TRBV6-7 is sorted into the ORF group, with uncertain function. V lost 5 bases and J 4 bases, leaving 23 bases between the germline ends. The CDR3 is 18 residues long. The CDR3 loop reads CASSPIMRSSANNEKLFF. CDR3 DNA sequence: TGTGCCAGCAGTCCCATAATGCGATCGAGCGCAAATAATGAAAAACTGTTTTTT.

The rearrangement links TRBV19 to TRBJ2-1, with 9 bases lining up with TRBD2. From germline, CDR1 is LNHDA and CDR2 SQIVND (reference sequence). The V and J ends lost 3 bases and 1 base, in that order; junction bases with no gene match: 10. This CDR3 region has 18 residues. CDR3 bases: TGTGCCAGTAGTATTGGCCTAGCGGGGCGTCGGTCCTACAATGAGCAGTTCTTC. It encodes CASSIGLAGRRSYNEQFF. The full variable domain, rest sourced from reference TRBV19 and TRBJ2-1, is DGGITQSPKYLFRKEGQNVTLSCEQNLNHDAMYWYRQDPGQGLRLIYYSQIVNDFQKGDIAEGYSVSREKKESFPLTVTSAQKNPTAFYLCASSIGLAGRRSYNEQFFGPGTRLTVL.

V is TRBV30 and J is TRBJ1-3; D is unresolved. V dropped 2 bases and J dropped 4 bases, with 9 bases sitting between them. CDR1 is GTSNPN, CDR2 SVGIG, per germline (reference sequence). The CDR3 sequence is 13 residues long. In DNA, the CDR3 is TGTGCCTGGAGTAGCCCCTCGGGAAACACCATATATTTT. It translates to CAWSSPSGNTIYF.

The gene calls are TRBV9 and TRBJ2-3; D call uncertain. Germline V gives CDR1 SGDLS, CDR2 YYNGEE. This CDR3 spans 13 amino acids. The V and J ends lost 0 bases and 6 bases respectively, with 8 bases between them. Written as DNA, the CDR3 is TGTGCCAGCAGCGTAGGGTCCGAGGATACGCAGTATTTT. This translates into CASSVGSEDTQYF.

The chain uses TRBV7-9 and TRBJ1-5; 10 bases fit TRBD1. V shed 2 bases, J shed 6 bases, and the junction held 10 bases outside the gene matches. The CDR3 is 17 amino acids. Per germline, CDR1 SEHNR and CDR2 FQNEAQ (reference sequence). The CDR3 sequence: CASSLYGTGVRSQPQHF. The CDR3 coding sequence is TGTGCCAGCAGCTTATACGGGACAGGGGTGCGTAGTCAGCCCCAGCATTTT.

The chain is built from TRBV4-1 and TRBJ2-3; possibly TRBD1 for D (6 bases). The germline gives CDR1 MGHRA, CDR2 YSYEKL. Trimming took off 8 bases at V and 5 bases at J, with 23 bases between the two ends. This CDR3 is 16 amino acids long. The CDR3 region has the DNA TGCGCCAGCTCTACGCAGGCAGGGGCTCGTCAAGATACGCAGTATTTT. Encoded protein: CASSTQAGARQDTQYF.

The chain has TRBV18 and TRBJ1-5, with D maybe TRBD1 (6 bases). The germline CDR1 and CDR2 sequences are KGHSH and LQKENI. Trimming cost V 3 bases and J 6 bases, with 15 bases left between them. The CDR3 consists of 15 residues. The CDR3 bases are TGTGCCAGCTCACCTCCGAGGGGGGGTTTTCAGCCCCAGCATTTT. Translating gives CASSPPRGGFQPQHF.

The chain's CDR3 is CAWSVGQGAGYTF. Written as DNA, the CDR3 is TGTGCCTGGAGTGTAGGACAGGGGGCTGGCTACACCTTC. The chain carries TRBV30 and TRBJ1-2; TRBD1 matches at 11 bases. In germline, CDR1 is GTSNPN, CDR2 SVGIG (reference sequence). With V trimmed by 0 bases and J by 7 bases, 1 base remained unmatched. CDR3 length equals 13 residues.

The chain links TRBV4-1 to TRBJ1-1; weak D call: TRBD1 (5 bases). Per germline, CDR1 MGHRA and CDR2 YSYEKL. The ends were cut back, 0 bases at V and 0 bases at J, with 14 bases in the middle. This CDR3 comprises 17 residues. Here the CDR3 reads CASSQDQGGAMNTEAFF. The CDR3 DNA reads as TGCGCCAGCAGCCAAGATCAGGGAGGGGCAATGAACACTGAAGCTTTCTTT.

The genes are TRBV18 and TRBJ1-2; 7 bases are a match to TRBD1. Germline CDR1 KGHSH, CDR2 LQKENI. V trimming: 6 bases; J trimming: 4 bases; junction bases outside the gene matches: 8. The CDR3 covers 14 residues. CDR3 coding DNA: TGTGCCAGCTCGGACGGACAGGAAAGCTATGGCTACACCTTC. It translates to CASSDGQESYGYTF.

This chain links TRBV12-5 with TRBJ2-5; D might be TRBD1 or TRBD2, each matching 6 bases. Per germline, CDR1 LGHNT and CDR2 FRNRAP. Trimming shortened V by 0 bases and J by 5 bases, and 16 bases separated the two germline ends. This CDR3 contains 16 residues. CDR3 residues: CASGLVLKGGRETQYF. The CDR3 coding sequence is TGTGCTAGTGGTTTGGTACTTAAGGGGGGAAGGGAGACCCAGTACTTC.

Only a few counts were recorded for this clone. The chain recombines TRBV28 with TRBJ1-2; TRBD1 is a possible D gene (6 bases). V dropped 4 bases and J dropped 7 bases, with 16 bases sitting between them. Germline loops: CDR1 MDHEN, CDR2 SYDVKM. The CDR3 runs 14 residues. CDR3 in DNA: TGTGCCAGCAGTTCCCTGAGGAGGGGGATTGGCTACACCTTC. Translated, it gives CASSSLRRGIGYTF.

The CDR3 sequence: CASSKVGQPRRGTDTQYF. The DNA for the CDR3 is TGTGCCAGCAGCAAAGTAGGACAGCCCCGTCGGGGCACAGATACGCAGTATTTT. V is TRBV21-1 and J is TRBJ2-3; TRBD1 is taken as the D call from the table, unchecked against the DNA. TRBV21-1 is designated a pseudogene. The CDR3 length is 18 residues.

The J gene is TRBJ2-7, the V gene TRBV14; 9 nucleotides agree with TRBD2. The CDR3 runs to 16 residues. V was pared by 3 bases and J by 7 bases, with 13 bases of the junction left unmatched. Germline V gene sequence: CDR1 SGHDN, CDR2 FVKESK. This CDR3 reads CASSHGQASGEGEQYF. The CDR3 nucleotides are TGTGCCAGCAGCCATGGGCAGGCTAGCGGGGAAGGGGAGCAGTACTTC.

The CDR3, as DNA: TGTGCCAGCAGCAAACAGATCGATTACTATGGCTACACCTTC. It specifies CASSKQIDYYGYTF. The rearrangement uses TRBV21-1 and TRBJ1-2; the tabulated D call, TRBD1, remains unverified against the DNA. TRBV21-1 is reported as a pseudogene. CDR3 size: 14 residues.

The CDR3 DNA sequence: TGTGCCAGAAGCTTAGCGGGGGACTACAATGAGCAGTTCTTC. As protein: CARSLAGDYNEQFF. The rearrangement joins TRBV7-5 to TRBJ2-1; no DNA check was done on the table's D call, TRBD2. TRBV7-5 is noted as a pseudogene. The CDR3 contains 14 residues.

The chain joins TRBV14 to TRBJ1-2; D might be TRBD1 (6 bases). There are 15 residues in the CDR3. Trimming removed 3 bases at V and 2 bases at J, with 13 bases between. Per the germline V gene, CDR1 is SGHDN and CDR2 is FVKESK. Written as DNA, the CDR3 is TGTGCCAGCAGCCAGTACGGGGGCCTGAACTATGGCTACACCTTC. As protein: CASSQYGGLNYGYTF.

This sequence joins TRBV9 and TRBJ2-7, with 7 bases fitting TRBD2. The CDR3 spans 15 residues. V was pared by 6 bases and J by 1 base, with 10 bases of the junction left unmatched. The germline CDR1 and CDR2 sequences are SGDLS and YYNGEE. CDR3 sequence reads: CASTRGVSGSYEQYF. DNA for the CDR3: TGTGCCAGCACACGGGGGGTATCCGGATCCTACGAGCAGTACTTC. The entire variable domain, with the rest obtained from reference TRBV9 and TRBJ2-7, is as follows: DSGVTQTPKHLITATGQRVTLRCSPRSGDLSVYWYQQSLDQGLQFLIQYYNGEERAKGNILERFSAQQFPDLHSELNLSSLELGDSALYFCASTRGVSGSYEQYFGPGTRLTVT.

The rearrangement joins TRBV28 to TRBJ2-4; tentative D call: TRBD1 (6 bases). Germline V gene lookup returns CDR1 MDHEN and CDR2 SYDVKM. V was clipped by 6 bases and J by 5 bases, with 14 bases between them. The CDR3 has 14 residues. The CDR3 here is CASRVQGAENIQYF. DNA of the CDR3: TGTGCCAGCAGGGTACAGGGCGCGGAAAACATTCAGTACTTC.

This rearrangement joins TRBV7-9 to TRBJ1-5, with D possibly matching TRBD1 (6 bases). The germline V gene has CDR1 SEHNR and CDR2 FQNEAQ (reference sequence). V lost 4 bases and J 4 bases, leaving 17 bases between the germline ends. CDR3 size: 16 residues. The CDR3 DNA reads as TGTGCCAGCAGCTATTCGGGGGCCAGTTCAAATCAGCCCCAGCATTTT. Translated, it gives CASSYSGASSNQPQHF.

V is TRBV18 and J is TRBJ1-2, with 9 bases that match TRBD1. CDR1 is KGHSH, CDR2 LQKENI, per germline. The trim removed 5 bases at V and 4 bases at J, leaving 2 bases unmatched. This CDR3 comprises 13 residues. The CDR3 spells CASSATGGYGYTF. The DNA for the CDR3 is TGTGCCAGCTCAGCGACAGGGGGCTATGGCTACACCTTC.

The chain recombines TRBV5-1 with TRBJ1-1; no firm D call. This CDR3 spans 14 amino acids. CDR1 is SGHRS and CDR2 is YFSETQ in the germline V gene. V was pared by 6 bases and J by 0 bases, with 12 bases between. The CDR3 DNA is TGCGCCAGCAAAACCACAGAGATGAACACTGAAGCTTTCTTT. Translated: CASKTTEMNTEAFF. Drawing the rest from reference TRBV5-1 and TRBJ1-1, the complete variable domain is KAGVTQTPRYLIKTRGQQVTLSCSPISGHRSVSWYQQTPGQGLQFLFEYFSETQRNKGNFPGRFSGRQFSNSRSEMNVSTLELGDSALYLCASKTTEMNTEAFFGQGTRLTVV.

The V gene is TRBV19, the J gene TRBJ2-5, with D possibly called TRBD1 or TRBD2 (7 bases each). The CDR3 contains 15 residues. CDR1 is LNHDA and CDR2 is SQIVND in the germline V gene (reference sequence). V lost 4 bases and J 5 bases, leaving 17 bases between the germline ends. CDR3 in DNA: TGTGCCAGTAGTACCCTGACAGGGAGGGGGGAGACCCAGTACTTC. Translating gives CASSTLTGRGETQYF.

The CDR3 DNA reads TGTGCCAGTAGCCTGGGACTAGCGGGGACGGAGACCCAGTACTTC. Translated: CASSLGLAGTETQYF. The chain carries TRBV19 and TRBJ2-5; 13 nucleotides agree with TRBD2. Losses at the gene ends were 6 bases for V and 5 bases for J; bases not matched to a gene: 6. Germline lookup yields CDR1 LNHDA and CDR2 SQIVND (reference sequence). The CDR3 has 15 amino acids.

The chain uses TRBV5-6 and TRBJ2-3; the D is unclear. Per the germline V gene, CDR1 is SGHDT and CDR2 is YYEEEE. This CDR3 is 11 amino acids long. V was trimmed by 3 bases and J by 5 bases, leaving 4 bases between them. Here the CDR3 DNA reads TGTGCCAGCAGCTCGTTAGATACGCAGTATTTT. It yields the protein CASSSLDTQYF. Variable domain in full (rest from reference TRBV5-6 and TRBJ2-3): DAGVTQSPTHLIKTRGQQVTLRCSPKSGHDTVSWYQQALGQGPQFIFQYYEEEERQRGNFPDRFSGHQFPNYSSELNVNALLLGDSALYLCASSSLDTQYFGPGTRLTVL.